This T cell receptor beta chain was recorded in a study of radiation and T cells in renal cell carcinoma. This clone has a single count. Documented time point: blood 4 weeks post-SBRT, at nephrectomy. The sample's treatment: 15 Gy SBRT to primary tumor, nephrectomy 4 weeks later. The CDR3 is 13 residues long. The V end lost 0 bases, the J end lost 7 bases, and 13 bases lay between the germline ends. The V gene's germline CDR1 is GTSNPN and CDR2 SVGIG (reference sequence). Clones were read by immunoSEQ multiplex PCR, and TCRdb kept only the in-frame ones, dropping some. The sample shows around 180,000 clones, about 88% of them seen only once.

Material: blood, obtained from a patient whose treatment included radiotherapy and nephrectomy. The V gene is TRBV30, the J gene TRBJ2-7; tentative D call: TRBD1 (5 bases). The clonotype was recovered from a woman aged 45-60 years with renal cell carcinoma. CDR3 DNA sequence: TGTGCCTGGAGTGTATCGGTCAGGGCAGAGCAGTACTTC. This gives the protein CAWSVSVRAEQYF.